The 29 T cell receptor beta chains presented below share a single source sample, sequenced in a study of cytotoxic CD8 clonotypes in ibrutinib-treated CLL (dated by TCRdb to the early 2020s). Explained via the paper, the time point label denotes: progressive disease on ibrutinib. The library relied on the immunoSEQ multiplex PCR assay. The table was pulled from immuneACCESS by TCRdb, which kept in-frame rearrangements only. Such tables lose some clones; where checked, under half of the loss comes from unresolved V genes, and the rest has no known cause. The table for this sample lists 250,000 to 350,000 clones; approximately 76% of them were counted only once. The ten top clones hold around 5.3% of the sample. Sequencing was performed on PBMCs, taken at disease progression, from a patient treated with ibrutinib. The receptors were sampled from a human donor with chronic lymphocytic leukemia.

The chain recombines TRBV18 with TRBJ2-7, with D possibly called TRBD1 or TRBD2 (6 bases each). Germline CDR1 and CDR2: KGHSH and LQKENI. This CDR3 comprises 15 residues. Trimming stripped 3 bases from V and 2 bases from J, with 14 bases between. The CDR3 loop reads CASSPLWGATYEQYF. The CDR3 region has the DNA TGTGCCAGCTCACCTTTATGGGGGGCTACCTACGAGCAGTACTTC.

CDR3 loop: CASSYLGTSGYEQYF. For the CDR3, the DNA is TGTGCCAGCAGTTACCTCGGCACTAGCGGCTACGAGCAGTACTTC. The chain recombines TRBV6-5 with TRBJ2-7, with 8 bases that match TRBD2. CDR1 MNHEY and CDR2 SVGAGI come from the germline V gene. The CDR3 loop spans 15 amino acids. J gave up 3 bases and V 2 bases, and 6 bases lay outside the gene matches.

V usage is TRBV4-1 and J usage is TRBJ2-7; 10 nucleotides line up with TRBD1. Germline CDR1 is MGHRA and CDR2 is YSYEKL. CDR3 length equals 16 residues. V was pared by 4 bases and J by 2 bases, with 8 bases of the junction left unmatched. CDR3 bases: TGCGCCAGCAGCCTTGCCGGGACAGGGGTGGCCTACGAGCAGTACTTC. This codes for CASSLAGTGVAYEQYF.

The CDR3 nucleotides read TGTGCCATCAGGTTGACAGGGGTTGGTCACACTGAAGCTTTCTTT. The encoded protein is CAIRLTGVGHTEAFF. The rearrangement joins TRBV10-3 to TRBJ1-1; 8 bases align to TRBD1. This CDR3 has 15 amino acids. J was trimmed by 3 bases and V by 6 bases; bases with no gene match: 9. Germline V CDR1 and CDR2: ENHRY, SYGVKD.

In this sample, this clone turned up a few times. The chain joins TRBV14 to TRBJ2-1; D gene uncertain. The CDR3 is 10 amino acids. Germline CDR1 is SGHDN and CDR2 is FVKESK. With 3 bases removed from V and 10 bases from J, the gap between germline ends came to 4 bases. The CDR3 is CASSHGEQFF. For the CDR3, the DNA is TGTGCCAGCAGCCATGGGGAGCAGTTCTTC.

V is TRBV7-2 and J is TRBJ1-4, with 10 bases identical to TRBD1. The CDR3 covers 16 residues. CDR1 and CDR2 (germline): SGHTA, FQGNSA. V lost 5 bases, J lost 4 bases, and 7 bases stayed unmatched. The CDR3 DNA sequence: TGTGCCAGCAGCGTGGGACAGGGGACGCTTAATGAAAAACTGTTTTTT. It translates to CASSVGQGTLNEKLFF.

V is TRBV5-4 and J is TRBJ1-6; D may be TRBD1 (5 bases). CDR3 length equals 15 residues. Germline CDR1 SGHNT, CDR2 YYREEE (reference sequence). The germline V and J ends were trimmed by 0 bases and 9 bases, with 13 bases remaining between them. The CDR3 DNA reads TGTGCCAGCAGCTTGGCCGGTGGGGGGTTTTCACCCCTCCACTTT. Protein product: CASSLAGGGFSPLHF.

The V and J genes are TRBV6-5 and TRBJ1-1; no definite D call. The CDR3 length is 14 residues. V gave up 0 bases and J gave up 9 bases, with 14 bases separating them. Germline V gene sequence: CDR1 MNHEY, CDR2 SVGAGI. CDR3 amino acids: CASSYSTGTLKAFF. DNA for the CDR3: TGTGCCAGCAGTTACTCGACCGGAACACTGAAAGCTTTCTTT.

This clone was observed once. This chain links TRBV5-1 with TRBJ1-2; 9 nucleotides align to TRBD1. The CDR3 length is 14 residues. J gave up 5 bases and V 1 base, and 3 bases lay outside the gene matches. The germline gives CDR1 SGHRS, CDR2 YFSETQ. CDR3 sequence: CASSLYRGPYGYTF. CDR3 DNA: TGCGCCAGCAGCTTGTACAGGGGGCCGTATGGCTACACCTTC. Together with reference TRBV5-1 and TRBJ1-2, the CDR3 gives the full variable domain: KAGVTQTPRYLIKTRGQQVTLSCSPISGHRSVSWYQQTPGQGLQFLFEYFSETQRNKGNFPGRFSGRQFSNSRSEMNVSTLELGDSALYLCASSLYRGPYGYTFGSGTRLTVV.

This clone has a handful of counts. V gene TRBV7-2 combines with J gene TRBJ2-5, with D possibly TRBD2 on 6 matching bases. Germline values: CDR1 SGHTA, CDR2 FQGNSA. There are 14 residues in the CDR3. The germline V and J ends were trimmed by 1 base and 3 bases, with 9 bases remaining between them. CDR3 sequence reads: CASSLESSEETQYF. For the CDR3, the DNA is TGTGCCAGCAGCTTAGAATCTAGCGAAGAGACCCAGTACTTC. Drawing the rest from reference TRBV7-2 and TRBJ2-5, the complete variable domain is GAGVSQSPSNKVTEKGKDVELRCDPISGHTALYWYRQSLGQGLEFLIYFQGNSAPDKSGLPSDRFSAERTGGSVSTLTIQRTQQEDSAVYLCASSLESSEETQYFGPGTRLLVL.

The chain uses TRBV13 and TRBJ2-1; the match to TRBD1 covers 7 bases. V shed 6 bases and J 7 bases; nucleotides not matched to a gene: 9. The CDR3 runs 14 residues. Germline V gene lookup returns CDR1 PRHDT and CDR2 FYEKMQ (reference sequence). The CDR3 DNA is TGTGCCAGCAGACAAAATTACAGGGGAAATGAGCAGTTCTTC. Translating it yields CASRQNYRGNEQFF.

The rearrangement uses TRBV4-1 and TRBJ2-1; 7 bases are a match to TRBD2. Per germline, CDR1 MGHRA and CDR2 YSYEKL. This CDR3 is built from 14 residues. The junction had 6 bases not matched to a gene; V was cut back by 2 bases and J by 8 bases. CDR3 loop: CASSQPGRADEQFF. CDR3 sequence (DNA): TGCGCCAGCAGCCAACCAGGGAGGGCTGATGAGCAGTTCTTC.

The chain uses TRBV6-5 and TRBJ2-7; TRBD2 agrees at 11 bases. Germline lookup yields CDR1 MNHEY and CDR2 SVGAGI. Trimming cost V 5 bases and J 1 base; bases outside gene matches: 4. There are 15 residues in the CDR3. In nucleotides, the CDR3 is TGTGCCAGCAGTAGCCCTAGCGGGAGGTCCTACGAGCAGTACTTC. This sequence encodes CASSSPSGRSYEQYF.

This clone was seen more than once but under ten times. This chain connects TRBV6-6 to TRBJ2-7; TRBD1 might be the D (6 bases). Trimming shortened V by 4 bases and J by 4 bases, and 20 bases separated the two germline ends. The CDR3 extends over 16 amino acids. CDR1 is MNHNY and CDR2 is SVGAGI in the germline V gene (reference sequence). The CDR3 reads CASSSNLQGRGYEQYF. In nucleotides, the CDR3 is TGTGCCAGCAGTTCCAACCTACAGGGTCGGGGATACGAGCAGTACTTC.

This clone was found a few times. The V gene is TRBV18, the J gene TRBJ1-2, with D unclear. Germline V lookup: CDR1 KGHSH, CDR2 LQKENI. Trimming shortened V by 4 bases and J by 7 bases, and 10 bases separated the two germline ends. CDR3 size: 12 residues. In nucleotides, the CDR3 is TGTGCCAGCTCACAGGAGGGTGGTGGCTACACCTTC. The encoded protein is CASSQEGGGYTF. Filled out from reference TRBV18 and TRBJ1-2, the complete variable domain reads NAGVMQNPRHLVRRRGQEARLRCSPMKGHSHVYWYRQLPEEGLKFMVYLQKENIIDESGMPKERFSAEFPKEGPSILRIQQVVRGDSAAYFCASSQEGGGYTFGSGTRLTVV.

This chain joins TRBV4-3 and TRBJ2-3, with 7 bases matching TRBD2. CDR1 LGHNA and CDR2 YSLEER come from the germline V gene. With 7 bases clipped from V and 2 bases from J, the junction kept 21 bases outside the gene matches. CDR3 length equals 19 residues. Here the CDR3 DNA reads TGCGCCAGCAAGCGGGAACCCGCGGGCGGGAGCTATGACACAGATACGCAGTATTTT. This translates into CASKREPAGGSYDTDTQYF.

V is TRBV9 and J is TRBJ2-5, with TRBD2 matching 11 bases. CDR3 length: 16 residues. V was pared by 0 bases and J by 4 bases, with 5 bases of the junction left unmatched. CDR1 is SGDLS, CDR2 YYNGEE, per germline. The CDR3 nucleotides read TGTGCCAGCAGCGTAGAAGTTAGCGGGGGGGCAGAGACCCAGTACTTC. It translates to CASSVEVSGGAETQYF.

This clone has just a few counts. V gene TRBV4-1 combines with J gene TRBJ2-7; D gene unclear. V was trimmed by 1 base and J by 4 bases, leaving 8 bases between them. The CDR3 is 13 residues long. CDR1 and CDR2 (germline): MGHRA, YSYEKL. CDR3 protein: CASSQADGYEQYF. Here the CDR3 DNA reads TGCGCCAGCAGCCAAGCCGACGGGTACGAGCAGTACTTC.

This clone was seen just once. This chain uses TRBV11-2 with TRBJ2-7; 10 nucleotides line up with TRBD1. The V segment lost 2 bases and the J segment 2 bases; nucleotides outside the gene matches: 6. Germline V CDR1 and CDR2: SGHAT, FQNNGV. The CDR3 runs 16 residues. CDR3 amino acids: CASSLNPGTGAYEQYF. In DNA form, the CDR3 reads TGTGCCAGCAGCTTAAACCCCGGGACAGGGGCCTACGAGCAGTACTTC.

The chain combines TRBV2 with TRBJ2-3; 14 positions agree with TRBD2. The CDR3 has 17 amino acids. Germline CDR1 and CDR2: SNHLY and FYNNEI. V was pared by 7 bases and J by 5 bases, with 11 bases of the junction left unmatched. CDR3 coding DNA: TGTGCCAGCACCGGGGGGACTAGCGGGAGAACTGGAGATACGCAGTATTTT. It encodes CASTGGTSGRTGDTQYF.

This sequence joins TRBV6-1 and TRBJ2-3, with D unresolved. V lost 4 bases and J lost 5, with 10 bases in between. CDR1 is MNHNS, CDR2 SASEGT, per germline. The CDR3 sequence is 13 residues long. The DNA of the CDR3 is TGTGCCAGCAGTGCGGACGTTGGAGATACGCAGTATTTT. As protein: CASSADVGDTQYF.

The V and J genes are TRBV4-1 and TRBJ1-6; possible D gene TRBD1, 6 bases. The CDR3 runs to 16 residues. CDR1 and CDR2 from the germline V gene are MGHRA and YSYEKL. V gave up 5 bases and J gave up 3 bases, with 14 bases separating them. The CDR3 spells CASSARDNLYNSPLHF. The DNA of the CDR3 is TGCGCCAGCAGCGCCCGGGACAATCTCTATAATTCACCCCTCCACTTT.

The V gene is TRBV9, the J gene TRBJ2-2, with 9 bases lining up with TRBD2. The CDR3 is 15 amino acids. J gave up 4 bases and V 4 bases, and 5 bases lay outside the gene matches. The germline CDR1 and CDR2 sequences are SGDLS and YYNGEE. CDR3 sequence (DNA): TGTGCCAGCAGCCTCGGGACTAGCAGCACCGGGGAGCTGTTTTTT. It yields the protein CASSLGTSSTGELFF. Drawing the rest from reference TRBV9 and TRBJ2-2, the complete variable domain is DSGVTQTPKHLITATGQRVTLRCSPRSGDLSVYWYQQSLDQGLQFLIQYYNGEERAKGNILERFSAQQFPDLHSELNLSSLELGDSALYFCASSLGTSSTGELFFGEGSRLTVL.

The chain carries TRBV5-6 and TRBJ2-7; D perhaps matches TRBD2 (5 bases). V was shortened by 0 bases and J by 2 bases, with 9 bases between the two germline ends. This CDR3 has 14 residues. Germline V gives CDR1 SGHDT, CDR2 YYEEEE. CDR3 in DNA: TGTGCCAGCAGCTTGGGCGGGTCAACCTACGAGCAGTACTTC. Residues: CASSLGGSTYEQYF.

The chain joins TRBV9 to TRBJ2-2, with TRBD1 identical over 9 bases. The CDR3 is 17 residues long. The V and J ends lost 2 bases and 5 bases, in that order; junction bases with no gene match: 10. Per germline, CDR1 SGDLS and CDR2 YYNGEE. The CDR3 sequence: CASSVPKDRGTTGELFF. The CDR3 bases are TGTGCCAGCAGCGTCCCTAAGGACAGGGGAACGACCGGGGAGCTGTTTTTT.

The CDR3 is CASSLRLGLARLNTGELFF. DNA for the CDR3: TGTGCCAGCAGCTTGCGGCTGGGACTAGCTAGATTGAACACCGGGGAGCTGTTTTTT. This chain links TRBV5-6 with TRBJ2-2; TRBD2 agrees at 9 bases. The CDR3 has 19 residues. Germline V lookup: CDR1 SGHDT, CDR2 YYEEEE. V shed 1 base, J shed 1 base, and the junction held 11 bases outside the gene matches.

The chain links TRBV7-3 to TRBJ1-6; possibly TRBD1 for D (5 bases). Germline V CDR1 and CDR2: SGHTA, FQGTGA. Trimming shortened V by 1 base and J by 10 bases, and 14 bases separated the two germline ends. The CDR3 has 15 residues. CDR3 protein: CASSLIRQGGSPLHF. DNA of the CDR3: TGTGCCAGCAGCTTAATCAGGCAGGGAGGGTCACCCCTCCACTTT.

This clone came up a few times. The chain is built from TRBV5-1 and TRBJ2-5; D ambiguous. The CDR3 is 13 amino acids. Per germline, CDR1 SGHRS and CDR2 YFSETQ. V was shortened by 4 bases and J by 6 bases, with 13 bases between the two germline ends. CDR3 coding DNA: TGCGCCAGCAGCGCTGACGGCCCCAAGACCCAGTACTTC. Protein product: CASSADGPKTQYF.

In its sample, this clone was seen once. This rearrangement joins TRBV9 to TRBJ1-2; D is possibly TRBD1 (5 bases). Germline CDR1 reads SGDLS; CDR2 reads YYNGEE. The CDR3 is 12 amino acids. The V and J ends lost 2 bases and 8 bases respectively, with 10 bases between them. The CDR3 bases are TGTGCCAGCAGCGTGTGGGGGAACGGCTACACCTTC. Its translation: CASSVWGNGYTF.